Each of the 19 T cell receptor beta chains below was sequenced from the same sample in a study of T cells in localized non-small cell lung cancer. Here immunoSEQ multiplex PCR was the method, and the copy in TCRdb shows in-frame clones only, minus some. The data contain about 55,000 clones, roughly 83% of them singletons. Here the sequenced sample was peripheral blood mononuclear cells, taken before any cancer treatment. These receptors were collected from a man aged 40 to 75 with stage III lung adenocarcinoma.

In DNA form, the CDR3 reads TGTGCCAGCAGAACACCCCTCGGTGGAGAGCAGTACTTC. Translating it yields CASRTPLGGEQYF. The chain carries TRBV6-5 and TRBJ2-7, with D uncertain. Germline V gene sequence: CDR1 MNHEY, CDR2 SVGAGI. V was pared by 6 bases and J by 7 bases, with 16 bases between. The CDR3 has 13 residues.

This chain links TRBV7-7 with TRBJ2-5; 8 bases align to TRBD2. J was trimmed by 4 bases and V by 3 bases; bases with no gene match: 7. This CDR3 region has 15 residues. The germline V gene encodes CDR1 SSHAT and CDR2 FNYEAQ (reference sequence). In DNA form, the CDR3 reads TGTGCCAGCAGCTTCACCGGGACTAGAGGAGAGACCCAGTACTTC. Translation: CASSFTGTRGETQYF.

This chain links TRBV4-2 with TRBJ2-3; tentative D call: TRBD1 (6 bases). The ends were cut back, 4 bases at V and 6 bases at J, with 14 bases in the middle. This CDR3 is built from 14 residues. Germline V CDR1 and CDR2: LGHNA, YNFKEQ. In nucleotides, the CDR3 is TGTGCCAGCAGCCCTGGGACAAAGCCGGATACGCAGTATTTT. It yields the protein CASSPGTKPDTQYF.

The V and J genes are TRBV5-4 and TRBJ2-6; TRBD1 matches at 8 bases. The ends lost 10 bases at V and 3 bases at J; junction bases unmatched: 9. CDR3 length: 15 amino acids. Germline lookup yields CDR1 SGHNT and CDR2 YYREEE (reference sequence). Here the CDR3 DNA reads TGTGCCGGCGGACAGGGAAGCAGTGGGGCCAACGTCCTGACTTTC. Protein product: CAGGQGSSGANVLTF.

The chain recombines TRBV11-3 with TRBJ2-7; D not resolved. CDR1 and CDR2 from the germline V gene are SGHNT and YENEEA. The V end lost 2 bases, the J end lost 4 bases, and 9 bases lay between the germline ends. The CDR3 is made up of 13 amino acids. The CDR3 DNA reads TGTGCCAGCAGCTTAAACAACGGTTACGAGCAGTACTTC. It translates to CASSLNNGYEQYF.

The rearrangement uses TRBV11-3 and TRBJ1-2; D uncertain. The CDR3 spans 15 residues. V was cut by 0 bases and J by 2 bases, with 10 bases left in between. Germline assignment: CDR1 SGHNT and CDR2 YENEEA. The CDR3 region is CASSLESGENYGYTF. The DNA for the CDR3 is TGTGCCAGCAGCTTAGAGAGCGGCGAGAACTATGGCTACACCTTC.

The chain carries TRBV19 and TRBJ2-7; 7 bases are shared with TRBD1. The CDR3 extends over 14 amino acids. Per germline, CDR1 LNHDA and CDR2 SQIVND (reference sequence). V shed 9 bases and J 0 bases; nucleotides not matched to a gene: 8. CDR3 amino acids: CASNTGALSYEQYF. CDR3 bases: TGTGCCAGCAACACAGGGGCCCTCTCCTACGAGCAGTACTTC.

The chain has TRBV6-1 and TRBJ1-2; possibly TRBD1 for D (5 bases). This CDR3 spans 14 amino acids. The germline gives CDR1 MNHNS, CDR2 SASEGT. V lost 1 base to trimming and J lost 5 bases, with 11 bases between them. In nucleotides, the CDR3 is TGTGCCAGCAGTGAAGGGAGAGGGGCTTATGGCTACACCTTC. Translation gives CASSEGRGAYGYTF.

V and J are TRBV7-9 and TRBJ1-1, with D possibly matching TRBD1 (6 bases). Per germline, CDR1 SEHNR and CDR2 FQNEAQ (reference sequence). The ends were cut back, 6 bases at V and 1 base at J, with 15 bases in the middle. This CDR3 is 15 amino acids long. The CDR3 loop is CASSPLGHENTEAFF. The CDR3 DNA reads TGTGCCAGCAGTCCTCTGGGACATGAGAACACTGAAGCTTTCTTT. Combining the CDR3 with reference TRBV7-9 and TRBJ1-1 gives the whole variable domain DTGVSQNPRHKITKRGQNVTFRCDPISEHNRLYWYRQTLGQGPEFLTYFQNEAQLEKSRLLSDRFSAERPKGSFSTLEIQRTEQGDSAMYLCASSPLGHENTEAFFGQGTRLTVV.

The chain has TRBV25-1 and TRBJ1-2; TRBD1 matches at 9 bases. With 0 bases clipped from V and 7 bases from J, the junction kept 12 bases outside the gene matches. Germline CDR1 MGHDK, CDR2 SYGVNS. CDR3 length: 17 residues. The CDR3 region has the DNA TGTGCCAGCAGTGAATATGGAGACAGGGGGACTGGGTCTGGCTACACCTTC. It codes for CASSEYGDRGTGSGYTF.

With regard to this clone: The sample carries other DNA sequences with the same CDR3. V and J are TRBV2 and TRBJ2-3; tentatively, D is TRBD2 (5 bases). The CDR3 has 12 residues. Trimming shortened V by 8 bases and J by 2 bases, and 8 bases separated the two germline ends. Germline lookup yields CDR1 SNHLY and CDR2 FYNNEI. CDR3 bases: TGTGCCAGCGTACGGGACACAGATACGCAGTATTTT. Protein: CASVRDTDTQYF.

The chain couples TRBV10-3 to TRBJ2-5; D is perhaps TRBD1 (5 bases). Germline lookup yields CDR1 ENHRY and CDR2 SYGVKD. This CDR3 comprises 13 residues. The V end was cut by 3 bases, the J end by 1 base, with 6 bases between. Here the CDR3 DNA reads TGTGCCATCAGTGACAGGGCCCAAGAGACCCAGTACTTC. This gives the protein CAISDRAQETQYF.

As DNA, the CDR3 is TGTGCCAGGCTGAGGGGCTCTGGAAACACCATATATTTT. Protein sequence: CARLRGSGNTIYF. The chain links TRBV7-6 to TRBJ1-3; the D gene is possibly TRBD1 (5 bases). V was trimmed by 9 bases and J by 0 bases, leaving 9 bases between them. The CDR3 runs 13 residues. Germline lookup yields CDR1 SGHVS and CDR2 FNYEAQ. Complete variable domain (other parts from reference TRBV7-6 and TRBJ1-3): GAGVSQSPRYKVTKRGQDVALRCDPISGHVSLYWYRQALGQGPEFLTYFNYEAQQDKSGLPNDRFSAERPEGSISTLTIQRTEQRDSAMYRCARLRGSGNTIYFGEGSWLTVV.

The chain links TRBV7-9 to TRBJ2-5; 8 nucleotides line up with TRBD1. This CDR3 spans 15 amino acids. J gave up 7 bases and V 2 bases, and 9 bases lay outside the gene matches. Germline lookup yields CDR1 SEHNR and CDR2 FQNEAQ (reference sequence). The CDR3 reads CASSLISRGRGTQYF. The DNA of the CDR3 is TGTGCCAGCAGCTTAATAAGCAGGGGGCGAGGGACCCAGTACTTC.

The CDR3 DNA reads as TGTGCCAGCAGCTTAAGGTTGGGTTCCTCCTACAATGAGCAGTTCTTC. Its translation is CASSLRLGSSYNEQFF. The V and J genes are TRBV11-3 and TRBJ2-1; D not resolved. This CDR3 comprises 16 residues. Trimming removed 2 bases at V and 0 bases at J, with 11 bases between. CDR1 is SGHNT and CDR2 is YENEEA in the germline V gene.

Details on this clone: A read error may produce the germline difference seen at one junction end. The V call is TRBV2, the J call TRBJ2-3; D may be TRBD1 or TRBD2 (5 bases each). In germline, CDR1 is SNHLY, CDR2 FYNNEI. This CDR3 spans 15 amino acids. CDR3 sequence (DNA): TGTGCCAGCAGGGAACCGGGACGGACCTCAGAGACGCAGTATTTT. As protein: CASREPGRTSETQYF.

This clone came up once. This chain links TRBV29-1 with TRBJ2-7, with 12 bases identical to TRBD1. V lost 4 bases, J lost 6 bases, and 7 bases stayed unmatched. The germline CDR1 and CDR2 sequences are SQVTM and ANQGSEA. The CDR3 has 14 amino acids. The CDR3 DNA reads TGCAGCGTTGGACCGGGACAGGGGGCAGGCGAGCAGTACTTC. Amino acids: CSVGPGQGAGEQYF.

The V and J genes are TRBV2 and TRBJ1-4; the match to TRBD1 covers 9 bases. The junction had 7 bases not matched to a gene; V was cut back by 6 bases and J by 8 bases. The CDR3 spans 14 residues. Germline V CDR1 and CDR2: SNHLY, FYNNEI. CDR3 coding DNA: TGTGCCAGCAGGAGGACAGGGGAGGGGGAAAAACTGTTTTTT. As protein: CASRRTGEGEKLFF. Looking up the rest from reference TRBV2 and TRBJ1-4 gives the full variable domain: EPEVTQTPSHQVTQMGQEVILRCVPISNHLYFYWYRQILGQKVEFLVSFYNNEISEKSEIFDDQFSVERPDGSNFTLKIRSTKLEDSAMYFCASRRTGEGEKLFFGSGTQLSVL.

The chain's CDR3 is CASRASWGLEGEAFF. The CDR3 bases are TGTGCCAGCAGAGCTTCATGGGGACTCGAGGGTGAAGCTTTCTTT. This chain uses TRBV2 with TRBJ1-1; D is perhaps TRBD1 (5 bases). V gave up 6 bases and J gave up 7 bases, with 21 bases separating them. Looked up from germline, CDR1 is SNHLY and CDR2 is FYNNEI. The CDR3 contains 15 residues.